This TCR beta chain was sequenced for a study of blood T cell repertoires in COVID-19. Categorization into cohorts depended on clinical history that participants reported. In Cohort 3, a recovered donor had either two negative PCRs, clearance, or symptom resolution. Original processing methods: Amplification of reference gene primers was used by the study to estimate nucleated cell counts. The repertoire was sequenced with immunoSEQ multiplex PCR; TCRdb's copy has only in-frame clones and lacks some. Clone size and V and J calls were adopted from that table, with D and trimming inferred from the DNA. This sample has approximately 360,000 clones, with around 86% found just once. Germline V lookup: CDR1 LNHNV, CDR2 YYDKDF (reference sequence). This CDR3 is 13 amino acids long. Trimming cost V 8 bases and J 2 bases, with 11 bases left between them.

The sample was PBMCs or T cells enriched from blood (not recorded which). This sequence joins TRBV15 and TRBJ2-3; D is possibly TRBD2 (7 bases). The TCR comes from a woman aged 50 to 60 who had recovered from COVID-19. CDR3 bases: TGTGCCACCGGGGGGGCCACCACAGATACGCAGTATTTT. Its translation is CATGGATTDTQYF.